This T cell receptor beta chain originates from a study of control samples from healthy donors and cancer patients. The length of the CDR3 is 13 residues. Germline CDR1 MDHEN, CDR2 SYDVKM. V dropped 3 bases and J dropped 5 bases, with 10 bases sitting between them. TCRdb keeps only in-frame clones here, not all; method: immunoSEQ multiplex PCR. Of 100,000 to 150,000 clones in the sample, about 92% were seen once. The sample comprised blood. This chain uses TRBV28 with TRBJ1-1; tentative D call: TRBD1 (6 bases). The clonotype was recovered from a woman aged 45 to 65 in good health. In DNA, the CDR3 is TGTGCCAGCAGTTTTTATCAGGGGACTGAAGCTTTCTTT. This gives the protein CASSFYQGTEAFF.